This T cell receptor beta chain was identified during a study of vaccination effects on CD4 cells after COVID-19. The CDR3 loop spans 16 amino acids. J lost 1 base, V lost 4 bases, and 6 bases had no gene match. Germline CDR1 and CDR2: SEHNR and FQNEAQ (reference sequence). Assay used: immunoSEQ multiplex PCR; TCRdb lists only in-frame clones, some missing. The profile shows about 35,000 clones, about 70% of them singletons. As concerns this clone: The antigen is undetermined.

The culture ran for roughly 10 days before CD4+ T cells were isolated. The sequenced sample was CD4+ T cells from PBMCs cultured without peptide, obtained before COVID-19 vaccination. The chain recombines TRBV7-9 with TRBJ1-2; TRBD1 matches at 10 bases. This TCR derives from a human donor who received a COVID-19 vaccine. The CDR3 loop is CASSSETGGSNYGYTF. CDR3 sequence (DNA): TGTGCCAGCAGCTCAGAGACAGGGGGCAGTAACTATGGCTACACCTTC.